What follows is one TCR beta chain and its context. Additional DNA sequences in this sample encode the identical CDR3. This sample is drawn from a study of blood T cell repertoires in COVID-19. The CDR3 extends over 14 amino acids. Trimming shortened V by 1 base and J by 2 bases, and 10 bases separated the two germline ends. Germline assignment: CDR1 SGHRS and CDR2 YFSETQ. Using immunoSEQ multiplex PCR, the repertoire was profiled, and TCRdb retains in-frame clones only, with some absent. The table records under 250,000 clones, 87% of them present only once. Sequenced material: peripheral blood. The chain combines TRBV5-1 with TRBJ2-7; D perhaps matches TRBD1 (6 bases). This receptor was identified in a young man with active or convalescent COVID-19. In nucleotides, the CDR3 is TGCGCCAGCAGCTTGAGTGGACAGACCTACGAGCAGTACTTC. Amino acids: CASSLSGQTYEQYF.